The 13 T cell receptor beta chains below come from one sample, sequenced in a study of T-cell reconstitution after alpha-beta-depleted transplantation in children. The TCRbeta library incorporated unique molecular identifiers. TCRdb passed the PCR reads through MiXCR, listing each CDR3 protein once. There are a few hundred thousand distinct CDR3 sequences in the sample; around 9.9% occur only once, and 28% lies in the top ten. Sequences were derived from PBMCs, sampled before TCRalphabeta/CD19-depleted stem cell transplant. The receptors derive from a child under two years old with acute myeloid leukemia, due to receive a stem cell transplant.

The chain employs TRBV12-3 or TRBV12-4 and TRBJ2-7; TRBD2 matches 11 bases. The CDR3 is made up of 14 amino acids. J was trimmed by 4 bases and V by 4 bases; bases with no gene match: 3. Written as DNA, the CDR3 is TGTGCCAGCAGTTCGCGACTAGCGGGATACGAGCAGTACTTC. Translating gives CASSSRLAGYEQYF.

Remarks on this clonotype: Being one base from a much bigger clone, this may be a read error. This chain uses TRBV29-1 with TRBJ2-5; D possibly matches TRBD1 or TRBD2 (5 bases each). This CDR3 is 12 amino acids long. The V gene's germline CDR1 is SQVTM and CDR2 ANQGSEA. The CDR3 sequence: CSAVDVGETQCF. CDR3 bases: TGCAGCGCCGTAGACGTAGGGGAGACCCAGTGCTTC. Supplemented by reference TRBV29-1 and TRBJ2-5, the full variable domain reads SAVISQKPSRDICQRGTSLTIQCQVDSQVTMMFWYRQQPGQSLTLIATANQGSEATYESGFVIDKFPISRPNLTFSTLTVSNMSPEDSSIYLCSAVDVGETQCFGPGTRLLVL.

There are many counts of this clonotype. The chain has TRBV19 and TRBJ1-5; a possible D gene is TRBD1 (6 bases). This CDR3 has 17 residues. The germline CDR1 and CDR2 sequences are LNHDA and SQIVND (reference sequence). Trimming pared 5 bases from V and 2 bases from J, leaving 19 bases between. CDR3 sequence reads: CASSQSGGRNGNQPQHF. The CDR3 DNA reads TGTGCCAGTAGTCAGTCCGGGGGGCGGAATGGCAATCAGCCCCAGCATTTT.

This clonotype appeared many times. The rearrangement joins TRBV5-1 to TRBJ2-5; TRBD1 aligns across 7 bases. The CDR3 contains 13 residues. The germline V gene has CDR1 SGHRS and CDR2 YFSETQ. Trimming removed 4 bases from V and 2 bases from J; junction bases left unmatched: 2. The CDR3 DNA reads TGCGCCAGCAGCCCGGGACAGCAAGAGACCCAGTACTTC. Its protein is CASSPGQQETQYF.

This clonotype was recorded at least ten times. The V call is TRBV12-3 or TRBV12-4, the J call TRBJ2-1, with D tentatively TRBD1 or TRBD2 (5 bases each). The V end lost 7 bases, the J end lost 0 bases, and 16 bases lay between the germline ends. The CDR3 has 16 amino acids. Written as DNA, the CDR3 is TGTGCCAGCACCTTGGGGGTAGGGTTCTCCTACAATGAGCAGTTCTTC. It encodes CASTLGVGFSYNEQFF.

Ten or more counts support this clonotype. The V and J genes are TRBV21-1 and TRBJ1-5. TRBV21-1 is assigned pseudogene status. This CDR3 has 17 amino acids. CDR3 region: CASSKGGVRCFNQPQHF. The CDR3 bases are TGTGCCAGCAGCAAAGGAGGAGTACGGTGTTTCAATCAGCCCCAGCATTTT.

The table lists this clonotype with many counts. The V call is TRBV7-3, the J call TRBJ1-1, with D unresolved. The V gene lost 1 base and the J gene lost 4 bases, with 7 bases spanning the gap. In germline, CDR1 is SGHTA, CDR2 FQGTGA. The CDR3 has 13 amino acids. The CDR3 sequence is CASSLILGTEAFF. Written as DNA, the CDR3 is TGTGCCAGCAGCTTAATATTAGGCACTGAAGCTTTCTTT.

The table lists this clonotype with many counts. V usage is TRBV7-8 and J usage is TRBJ1-4; D not certain. Germline assignment: CDR1 SGHVS and CDR2 FQNEAQ. CDR3 size: 15 residues. The V end lost 1 base, the J end lost 8 bases, and 14 bases lay between the germline ends. The DNA of the CDR3 is TGTGCCAGCAGCTTAGTGCGGGGTCGGGAAGAAAAACTGTTTTTT. It yields the protein CASSLVRGREEKLFF.

This clonotype showed up many times. The chain employs TRBV5-6 and TRBJ1-5; D not certain. Germline V gene lookup returns CDR1 SGHDT and CDR2 YYEEEE. This CDR3 contains 13 residues. V lost 0 bases to trimming and J lost 5 bases, with 6 bases between them. CDR3 in DNA: TGTGCCAGCAGCTTGGTCGCGGATCAGCCCCAGCATTTT. Its translation: CASSLVADQPQHF.

The chain uses TRBV5-1 and TRBJ2-7, with TRBD1 as a possible D gene (5 bases). The CDR3 is 15 residues long. Trimming stripped 4 bases from V and 6 bases from J, with 20 bases between. Germline assignment: CDR1 SGHRS and CDR2 YFSETQ. The CDR3 protein is CASSDSLGRITEQYF. For the CDR3, the DNA is TGCGCCAGCAGCGACAGCCTAGGAAGGATTACCGAGCAGTACTTC.

This clonotype was seen many times. This chain links TRBV7-9 with TRBJ2-7, with 9 bases identical to TRBD2. V shed 1 base, J shed 7 bases, and the junction held 5 bases outside the gene matches. This CDR3 is built from 14 residues. CDR1 is SEHNR, CDR2 FQNEAQ, per germline (reference sequence). The CDR3 region is CASSLEAGGTEQYF. The CDR3 DNA reads as TGTGCCAGCAGCTTAGAAGCGGGAGGTACAGAGCAGTACTTC.

This clonotype was detected many times. The chain has TRBV7-2 and TRBJ2-3; D not resolved. Looked up from germline, CDR1 is SGHTA and CDR2 is FQGNSA. Trimming took off 1 base at V and 3 bases at J, with 11 bases between the two ends. The CDR3 has 15 residues. The CDR3: CASSLVAQRTDTQYF. The CDR3 region has the DNA TGTGCCAGCAGCTTAGTGGCTCAGAGGACAGATACGCAGTATTTT.

This clonotype was detected many times. The CDR3 DNA sequence: TGTGCCAGCTCACCCGAAGGGGCTTTTAGGGGTCAGCCCCAGCATTTT. Translated: CASSPEGAFRGQPQHF. V and J are TRBV18 and TRBJ1-5, with D tentatively TRBD1 (5 bases). CDR3 size: 16 residues. CDR1 is KGHSH and CDR2 is LQKENI in the germline V gene. V was shortened by 3 bases and J by 6 bases, with 18 bases between the two germline ends.